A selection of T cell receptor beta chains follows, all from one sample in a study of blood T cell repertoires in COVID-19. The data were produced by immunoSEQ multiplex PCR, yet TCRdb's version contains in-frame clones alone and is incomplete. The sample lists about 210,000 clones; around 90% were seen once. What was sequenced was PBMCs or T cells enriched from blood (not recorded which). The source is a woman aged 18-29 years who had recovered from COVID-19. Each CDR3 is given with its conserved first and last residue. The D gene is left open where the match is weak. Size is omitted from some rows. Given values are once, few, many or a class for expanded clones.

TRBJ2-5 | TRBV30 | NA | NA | TGTGCCTGGAGGAGGGCCCTGGAGACCCAGTACTTC | CAWRRALETQYF
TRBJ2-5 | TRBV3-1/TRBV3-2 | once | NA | TGTGCCAGCAGCTCCGATACAATCCAAGAGACCCAGTACTTC | CASSSDTIQETQYF
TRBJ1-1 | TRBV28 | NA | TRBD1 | TGTGCCAGCCTACCTACAGGGGGTACTGAAGCTTTCTTT | CASLPTGGTEAFF
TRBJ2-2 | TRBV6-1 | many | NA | TGTGCCAGCAGTGGGGGGCTCCGGACAGCGAACACCGGGGAGCTGTTTTTT | CASSGGLRTANTGELFF
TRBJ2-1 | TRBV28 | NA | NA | TGTGCCAGCAGTTCCTTCCTGACGGAGTACGCCTCCTACAATGAGCAGTTCTTC | CASSSFLTEYASYNEQFF
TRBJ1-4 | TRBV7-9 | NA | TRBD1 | TGTGCCAGCAGCTTGTTGGAGGGGGCGGAATGGAATGAAAAACTGTTTTTT | CASSLLEGAEWNEKLFF
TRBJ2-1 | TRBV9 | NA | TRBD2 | TGTGCCAGCAGTCTATATAGCGGGGGGGCCTTAGACAATGAGCAGTTCTTC | CASSLYSGGALDNEQFF
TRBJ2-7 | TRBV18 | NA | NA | TGTGCCAGCTCACCTCAGGGGCAAAGGCCCCACGAGCAGTACTTC | CASSPQGQRPHEQYF
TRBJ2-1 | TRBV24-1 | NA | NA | TGTGCCACCAGTGATCCTCGGGGGGCTATCAGCAATGAGCAGTTCTTC | CATSDPRGAISNEQFF
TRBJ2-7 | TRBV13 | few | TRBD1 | TGTGCCAGCAGCTCCTGGGACAGCTCCTACGAGCAGTACTTC | CASSSWDSSYEQYF
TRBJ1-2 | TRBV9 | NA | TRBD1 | TGTGCCAGCAGCGTAGCTTCGGGACAGGGGGTCTATGGCTACACCTTC | CASSVASGQGVYGYTF
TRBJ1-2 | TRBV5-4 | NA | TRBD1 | TGTGCCAGCAGCCCGACAGGGCTTAACTATGGCTACACCTTC | CASSPTGLNYGYTF
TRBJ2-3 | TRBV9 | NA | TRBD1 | TGTGCCAGCAGCGTGGGGACAGGGGCTAGCACAGATACGCAGTATTTT | CASSVGTGASTDTQYF
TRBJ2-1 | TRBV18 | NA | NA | TGTGCCAGCTCGCCTTGGGGGGTCTACAATGAGCAGTTCTTC | CASSPWGVYNEQFF
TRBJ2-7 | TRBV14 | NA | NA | TGTGCCAGCAGCCAAGTGAGGGCAACAGCCTACGAGCAGTACTTC | CASSQVRATAYEQYF
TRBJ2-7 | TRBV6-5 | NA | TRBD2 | TGTGCCAGCAGTCCCGGGACTAGCTCTGTGCAGTACTTC | CASSPGTSSVQYF
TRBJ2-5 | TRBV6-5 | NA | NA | TGTGCCAGCAGCCCCGACTCGACAGGCCGAGAGACCCAGTACTTC | CASSPDSTGRETQYF
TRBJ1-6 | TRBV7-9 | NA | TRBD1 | TGTGCCAGCAGCTTGGGGACAGATAATAATTCACCCCTCCACTTT | CASSLGTDNNSPLHF
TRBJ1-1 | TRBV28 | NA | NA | TGTGCCAGCAGTTCCGGGGGTTGGAACACTGAAGCTTTCTTT | CASSSGGWNTEAFF
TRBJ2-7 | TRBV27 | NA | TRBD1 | TGTGCCAGCACTCCCCAATGGGGACAGGGTCATGGGAACGAGCAGTACTTC | CASTPQWGQGHGNEQYF
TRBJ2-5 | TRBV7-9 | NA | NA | TGTGCCAGCAGCTTTAGGACAAGGGAATTTCGAGAGACCCAGTACTTC | CASSFRTREFRETQYF
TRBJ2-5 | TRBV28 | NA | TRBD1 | TGTGCCAGCAAGGACAGGGTATGGGGGACCCAGTACTTC | CASKDRVWGTQYF
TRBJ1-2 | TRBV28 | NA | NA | TGTGCCAGCAGTTCTAACGGTGCATATGGCTACACCTTC | CASSSNGAYGYTF
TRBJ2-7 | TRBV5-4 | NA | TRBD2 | TGTGCCAGCAGCTTGGTGACGGGGGGTTATTTCGACGAGCAGTACTTC | CASSLVTGGYFDEQYF
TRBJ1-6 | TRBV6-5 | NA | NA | TGTGCCAGCAGTCGGTTGAATTCACCCCTCCACTTT | CASSRLNSPLHF
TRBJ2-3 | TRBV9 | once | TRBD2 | TGTGCCAGCAGCCCCTCCGGGGGGAGCACAGATACGCAGTATTTT | CASSPSGGSTDTQYF
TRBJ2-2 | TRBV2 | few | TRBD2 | TGTGCCAGCAGTGTGAAGCGGGGGAACACCGGGGAGCTGTTTTTT | CASSVKRGNTGELFF
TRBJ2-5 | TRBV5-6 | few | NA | TGTGCCAGCAGCGGGTGGACTGGAGCTGAAGAGACCCAGTACTTC | CASSGWTGAEETQYF
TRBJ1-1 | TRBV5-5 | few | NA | TGTGCCAGCAGCTTGGGGGCCGCTACGAACACTGAAGCTTTCTTT | CASSLGAATNTEAFF
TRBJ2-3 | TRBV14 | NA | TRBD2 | TGTGCCAGCAGCCAAGCTCTAGCGGGCACAGATACGCAGTATTTT | CASSQALAGTDTQYF
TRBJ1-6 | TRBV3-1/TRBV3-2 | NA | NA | TGTGCCAGCAGCCAAGAGGGGGGAATTAGGAATTCACCCCTCCACTTT | CASSQEGGIRNSPLHF
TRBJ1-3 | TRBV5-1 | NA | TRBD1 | TGCGCCAGCAGCTGGAGACAGGGAAGCTCTGGAAACACCATATATTTT | CASSWRQGSSGNTIYF
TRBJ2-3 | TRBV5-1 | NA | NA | TGCGCCAGCAGCTTGGAGGCGGGAAACTCGGATACGCAGTATTTT | CASSLEAGNSDTQYF
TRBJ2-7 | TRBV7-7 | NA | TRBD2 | TGTGCCAGCAGCTTGGGACTAGCGGGGCAGAACGAGCAGTACTTC | CASSLGLAGQNEQYF
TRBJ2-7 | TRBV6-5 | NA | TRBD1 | TGTGCCAGCATGACCGGGACAGGGGTTTACGAGCAGTACTTC | CASMTGTGVYEQYF
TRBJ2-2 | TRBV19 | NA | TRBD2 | TGTGCCAGTAGTATGGGGGGGTATACCGGGGAGCTGTTTTTT | CASSMGGYTGELFF
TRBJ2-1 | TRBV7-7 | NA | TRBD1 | TGTGCCAGCGGGACAGGGTTATGGAATGAGCAGTTCTTC | CASGTGLWNEQFF
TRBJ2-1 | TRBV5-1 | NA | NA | TGCGCCAGCAGCTTGGACGGCTACAATGAGCAGTTCTTC | CASSLDGYNEQFF
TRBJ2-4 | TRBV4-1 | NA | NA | TGCGCCAGCAGCCCCCATAGGGAGTCCAAAAACATTCAGTACTTC | CASSPHRESKNIQYF
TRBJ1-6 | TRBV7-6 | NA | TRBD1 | TGTGCCAGCAGCCAGACAGGGGGCAGTTCACCCCTCCACTTT | CASSQTGGSSPLHF
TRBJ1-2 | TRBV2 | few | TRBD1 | TGTGCCAGCGTCGGACAGGGGAACTATGGCTACACCTTC | CASVGQGNYGYTF
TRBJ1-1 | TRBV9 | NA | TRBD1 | TGTGCCAGCAGCGTAGTGGGACAGGAAAACACTGAAGCTTTCTTT | CASSVVGQENTEAFF
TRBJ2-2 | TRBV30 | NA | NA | TGTGCCTGGAGTGTTACGGGCACCGGGGAGCTGTTTTTT | CAWSVTGTGELFF
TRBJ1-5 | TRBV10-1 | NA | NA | TGCGCCAGCAGTGAGAAGGGGATCAATCAGCCCCAGCATTTT | CASSEKGINQPQHF
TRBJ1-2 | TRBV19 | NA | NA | TGTGCCAGTAGTATTGACGGGATTTGGTATGGCTACACCTTC | CASSIDGIWYGYTF
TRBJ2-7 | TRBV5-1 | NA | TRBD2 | TGCGCCAGCAGCTCAACCTTAGCGGGGGGCGGCGACGAGCAGTACTTC | CASSSTLAGGGDEQYF
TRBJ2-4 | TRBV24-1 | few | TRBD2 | TGTGCCACCAGTGGTGGGACTAGCGGGGTAAACATTCAGTACTTC | CATSGGTSGVNIQYF
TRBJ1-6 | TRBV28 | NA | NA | TGTGCCAGCAGTTTTAGTACCGCCTCACCCCTCCACTTT | CASSFSTASPLHF
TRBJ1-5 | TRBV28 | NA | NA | TGTGCCAGCAGGTCGGGGGAGAGCAATCAGCCCCAGCATTTT | CASRSGESNQPQHF
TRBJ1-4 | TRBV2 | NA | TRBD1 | TGTGCCAGCAGAGACAGGGGAACGGCTAATGAAAAACTGTTTTTT | CASRDRGTANEKLFF
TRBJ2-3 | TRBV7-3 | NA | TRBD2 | TGTGCCAGCAGCTTGGTAGCGGGGGGGACAGATACGCAGTATTTT | CASSLVAGGTDTQYF
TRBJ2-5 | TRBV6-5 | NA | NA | TGTGCCAGCAGCTGGACAGAAGAGACCCAGTACTTC | CASSWTEETQYF
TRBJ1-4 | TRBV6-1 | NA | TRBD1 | TGTGCCAGCAGTGAGGTTACGGGACAGGGCGAAAAACTGTTTTTT | CASSEVTGQGEKLFF
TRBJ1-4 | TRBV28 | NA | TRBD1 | TGTGCCAGCACTCCGGGACAGGGGGCCGGTGAAAAACTGTTTTTT | CASTPGQGAGEKLFF